This T cell receptor beta chain was recovered during a study of Ad26.COV2.S vaccination and SARS-CoV-2 variants. The V gene's germline CDR1 is SGHRS and CDR2 YFSETQ. The CDR3 sequence is 17 residues long. V shed 4 bases and J shed 0 bases, with 19 bases lying between them. The treatment denotes: around 19 received Ad26.COV2.S at low or high dose, single or two shots; roughly 5 received placebo; per-sample allocation not given. Samples came from day 63 after the first vaccine or placebo injection. Assay: immunoSEQ multiplex PCR; the TCRdb copy retains only in-frame clones and omits some. The sample has 290,000 or so clones, more than 70% seen once.

The chain joins TRBV5-1 to TRBJ1-1; perhaps TRBD1 as D (5 bases). The receptor's source is a person between 18 and 59 years old who received the Ad26.COV2.S COVID-19 vaccine or a placebo. The sample in question was peripheral blood, obtained in a trial of Ad26.COV2.S vaccine versus placebo. The CDR3 DNA reads as TGCGCCAGCAGCCGGGTAGGGGTGGGGAGGATGAACACTGAAGCTTTCTTT. It translates to CASSRVGVGRMNTEAFF.